The clone carrying this T cell receptor (beta chain) was found once. This record comes from a study of OX40 agonist ivuxolimab in advanced cancers. Libraries were prepared by immunoSEQ multiplex PCR; TCRdb keeps only in-frame clonotypes and omits some of them. The sample has roughly 39,000 clones, over 80% seen once. Deletions cut 6 bases from V and 6 bases from J, with 18 bases between. Per the germline V gene, CDR1 is SGHRS and CDR2 is YFSETQ. The CDR3 sequence is 14 residues long. V usage is TRBV5-1 and J usage is TRBJ1-2; no definite D call. Sample: CD4+ or CD8+ T cells sorted from blood, taken in a trial of the OX40 agonist ivuxolimab. This sequence was found in an adult with an advanced solid tumor such as melanoma, head and neck, liver or kidney cancer. CDR3 sequence reads: CASNAGQQVDGYTF. DNA of the CDR3: TGCGCCAGCAACGCAGGCCAGCAGGTAGATGGCTACACCTTC.